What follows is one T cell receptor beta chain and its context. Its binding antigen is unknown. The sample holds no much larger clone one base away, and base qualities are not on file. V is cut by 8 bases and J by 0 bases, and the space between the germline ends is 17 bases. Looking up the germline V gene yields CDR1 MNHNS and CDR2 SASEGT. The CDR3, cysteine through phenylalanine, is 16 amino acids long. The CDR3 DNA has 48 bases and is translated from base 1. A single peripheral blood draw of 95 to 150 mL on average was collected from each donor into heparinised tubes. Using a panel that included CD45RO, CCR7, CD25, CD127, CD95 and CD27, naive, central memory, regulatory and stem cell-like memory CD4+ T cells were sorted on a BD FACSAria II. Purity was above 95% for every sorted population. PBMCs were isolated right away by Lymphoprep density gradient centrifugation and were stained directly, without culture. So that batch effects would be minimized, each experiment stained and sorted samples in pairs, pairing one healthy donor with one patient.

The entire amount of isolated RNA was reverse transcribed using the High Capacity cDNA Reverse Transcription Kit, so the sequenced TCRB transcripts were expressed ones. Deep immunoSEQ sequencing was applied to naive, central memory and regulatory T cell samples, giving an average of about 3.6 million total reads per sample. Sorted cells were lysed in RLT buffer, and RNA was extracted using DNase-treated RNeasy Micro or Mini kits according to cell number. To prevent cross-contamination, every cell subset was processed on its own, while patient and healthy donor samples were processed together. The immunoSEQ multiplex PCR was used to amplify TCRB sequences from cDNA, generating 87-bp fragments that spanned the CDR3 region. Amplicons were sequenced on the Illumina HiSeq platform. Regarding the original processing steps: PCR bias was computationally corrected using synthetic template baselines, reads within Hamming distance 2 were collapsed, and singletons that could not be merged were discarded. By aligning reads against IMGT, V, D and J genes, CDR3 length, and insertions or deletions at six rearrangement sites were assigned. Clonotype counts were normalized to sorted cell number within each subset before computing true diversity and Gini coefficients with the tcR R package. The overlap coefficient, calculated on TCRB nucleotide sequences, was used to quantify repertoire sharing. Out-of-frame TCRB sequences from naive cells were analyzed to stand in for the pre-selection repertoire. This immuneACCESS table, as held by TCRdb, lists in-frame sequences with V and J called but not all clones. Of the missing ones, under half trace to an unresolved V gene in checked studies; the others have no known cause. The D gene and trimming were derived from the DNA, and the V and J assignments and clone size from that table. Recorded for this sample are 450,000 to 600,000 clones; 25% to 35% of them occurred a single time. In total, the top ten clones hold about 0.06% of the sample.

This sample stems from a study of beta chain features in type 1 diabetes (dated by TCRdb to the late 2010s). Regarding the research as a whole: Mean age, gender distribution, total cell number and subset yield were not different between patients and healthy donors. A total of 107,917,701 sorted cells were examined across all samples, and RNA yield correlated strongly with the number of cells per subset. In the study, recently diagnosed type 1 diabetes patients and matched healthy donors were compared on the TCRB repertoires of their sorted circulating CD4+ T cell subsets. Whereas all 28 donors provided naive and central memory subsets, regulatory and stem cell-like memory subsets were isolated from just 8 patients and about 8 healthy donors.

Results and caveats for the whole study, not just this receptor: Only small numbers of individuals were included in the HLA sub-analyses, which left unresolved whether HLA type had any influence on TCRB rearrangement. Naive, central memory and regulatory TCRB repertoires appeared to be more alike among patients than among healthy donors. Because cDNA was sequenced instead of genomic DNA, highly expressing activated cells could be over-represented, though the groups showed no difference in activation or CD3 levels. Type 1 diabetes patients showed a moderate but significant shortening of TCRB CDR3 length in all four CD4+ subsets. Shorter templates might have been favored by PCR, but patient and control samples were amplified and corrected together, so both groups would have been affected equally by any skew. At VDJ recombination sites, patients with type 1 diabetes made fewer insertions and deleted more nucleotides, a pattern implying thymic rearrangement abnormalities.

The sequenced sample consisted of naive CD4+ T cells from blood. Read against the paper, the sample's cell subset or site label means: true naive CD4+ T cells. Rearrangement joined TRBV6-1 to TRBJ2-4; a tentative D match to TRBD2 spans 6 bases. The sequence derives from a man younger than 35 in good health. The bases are TGTGCCAGCGGTGGGGCCGGGAGTCTAGCCAAAAACATTCAGTACTTC. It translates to CASGGAGSLAKNIQYF.